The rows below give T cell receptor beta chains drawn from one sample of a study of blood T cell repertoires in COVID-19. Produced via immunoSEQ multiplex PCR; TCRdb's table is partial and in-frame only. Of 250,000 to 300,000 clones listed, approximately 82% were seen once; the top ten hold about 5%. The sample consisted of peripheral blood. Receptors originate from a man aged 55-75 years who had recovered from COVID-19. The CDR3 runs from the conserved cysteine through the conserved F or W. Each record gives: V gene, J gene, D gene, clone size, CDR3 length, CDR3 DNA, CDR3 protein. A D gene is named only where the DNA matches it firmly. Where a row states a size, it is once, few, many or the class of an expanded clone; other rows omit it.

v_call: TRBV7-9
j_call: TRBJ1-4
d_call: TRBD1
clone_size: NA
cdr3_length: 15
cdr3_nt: TGTGCCAGCAGCTTAGCCGGGACAGGGGATGAAAAACTGTTTTTT
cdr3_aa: CASSLAGTGDEKLFF

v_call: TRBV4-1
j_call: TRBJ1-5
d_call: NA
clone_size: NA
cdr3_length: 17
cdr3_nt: TGCGCCAGCAGCCAAGAACAGTTCGGCCAGGGCAATCAGCCCCAGCATTTT
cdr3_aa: CASSQEQFGQGNQPQHF

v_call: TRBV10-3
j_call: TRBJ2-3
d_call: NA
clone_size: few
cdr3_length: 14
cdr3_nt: TGTGCCATCAGGGCAGGGAATGTCGCAGATACGCAGTATTTT
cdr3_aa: CAIRAGNVADTQYF

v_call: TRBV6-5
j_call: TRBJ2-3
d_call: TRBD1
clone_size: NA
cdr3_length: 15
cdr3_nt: TGTGCCAGCAGACAGGACAGGGTTAGCACAGATACGCAGTATTTT
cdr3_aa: CASRQDRVSTDTQYF

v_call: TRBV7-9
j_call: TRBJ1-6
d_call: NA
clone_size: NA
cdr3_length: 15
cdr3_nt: TGTGCCAGCAGCGACCCGGGGGGCACTCATTCACCCCTCCACTTT
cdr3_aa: CASSDPGGTHSPLHF

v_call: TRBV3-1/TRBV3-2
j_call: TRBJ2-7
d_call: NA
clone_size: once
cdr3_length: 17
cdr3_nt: TGTGCCAGCAGCCAAGGTCTTATTAGGACTGGCCCCTACGAGCAGTACTTC
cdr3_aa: CASSQGLIRTGPYEQYF

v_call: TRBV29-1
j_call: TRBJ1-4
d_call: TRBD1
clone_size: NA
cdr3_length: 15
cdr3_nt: TGCAGCGCCCGGATGGATAAAACAGGGGGTGAAAAACTGTTTTTT
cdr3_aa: CSARMDKTGGEKLFF

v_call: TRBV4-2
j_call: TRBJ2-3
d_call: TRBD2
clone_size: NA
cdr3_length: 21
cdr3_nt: TGTGCCAGCAGCCCCCCGGGACTAGCGGGAGGCTCAGATGGGTACACAGATACGCAGTATTTT
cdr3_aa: CASSPPGLAGGSDGYTDTQYF

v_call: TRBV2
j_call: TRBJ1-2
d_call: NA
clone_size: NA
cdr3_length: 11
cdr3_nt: TGTGCCAGCACAAGGGAGGCTGGCTACACCTTC
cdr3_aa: CASTREAGYTF

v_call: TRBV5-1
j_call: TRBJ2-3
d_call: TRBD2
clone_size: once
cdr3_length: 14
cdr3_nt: TGCGCCAGCAGCACGGGACTAGACACAGATACGCAGTATTTT
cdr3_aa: CASSTGLDTDTQYF

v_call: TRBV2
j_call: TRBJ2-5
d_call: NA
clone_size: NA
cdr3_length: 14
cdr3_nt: TGTGCCAGCAGTGGAATCGGGAATATGGAGACCCAGTACTTC
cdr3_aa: CASSGIGNMETQYF

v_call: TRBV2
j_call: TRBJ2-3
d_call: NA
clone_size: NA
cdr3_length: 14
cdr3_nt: TGTGCCAGCGGTCAGCGGCTCAGCACAGATACGCAGTATTTT
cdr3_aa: CASGQRLSTDTQYF

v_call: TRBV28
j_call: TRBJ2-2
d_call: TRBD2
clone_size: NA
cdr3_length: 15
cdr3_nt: TGTGCCAGCAGTGCCCTAGCGGGGGTTACCGGGGAGCTGTTTTTT
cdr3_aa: CASSALAGVTGELFF

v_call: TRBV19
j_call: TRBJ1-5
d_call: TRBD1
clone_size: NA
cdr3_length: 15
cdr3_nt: TGTGCCAGTACTAGACTAGGGACAGTCAATCAGCCCCAGCATTTT
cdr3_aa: CASTRLGTVNQPQHF

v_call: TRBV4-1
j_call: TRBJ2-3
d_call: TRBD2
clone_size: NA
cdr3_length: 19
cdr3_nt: TGCGCCAGCAGCCAAGAAAGGGGACGTCAGCGGGGGGGCCCAGATACGCAGTATTTT
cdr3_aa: CASSQERGRQRGGPDTQYF

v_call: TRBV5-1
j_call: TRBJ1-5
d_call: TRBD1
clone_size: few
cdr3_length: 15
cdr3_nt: TGCGCCAGCAGCACGGGACAGGGCGGCAATCAGCCCCAGCATTTT
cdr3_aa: CASSTGQGGNQPQHF

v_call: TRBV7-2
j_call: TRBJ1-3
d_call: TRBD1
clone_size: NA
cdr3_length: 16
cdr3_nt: TGTGCCAGCAGCTTAGAACAGGGGGCAAATGGAAACACCATATATTTT
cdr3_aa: CASSLEQGANGNTIYF

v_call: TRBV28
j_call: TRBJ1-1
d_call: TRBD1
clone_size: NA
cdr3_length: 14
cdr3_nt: TGTGCCAGCAACGCAGGGGGCTGGAACACTGAAGCTTTCTTT
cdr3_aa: CASNAGGWNTEAFF

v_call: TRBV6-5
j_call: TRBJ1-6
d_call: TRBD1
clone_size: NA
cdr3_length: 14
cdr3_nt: TGTGCCAGCAGTTACGACAGGGGTAATTCACCCCTCCACTTT
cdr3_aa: CASSYDRGNSPLHF

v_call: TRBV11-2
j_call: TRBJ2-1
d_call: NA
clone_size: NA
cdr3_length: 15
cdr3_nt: TGTGCCAGCAGCTTAGGGCGGGGACGCGGGAATGAGCAGTTCTTC
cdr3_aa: CASSLGRGRGNEQFF

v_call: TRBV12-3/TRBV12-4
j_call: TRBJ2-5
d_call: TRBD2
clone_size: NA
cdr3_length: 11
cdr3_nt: TGTGCCAGCAGTTGGGGGGGGACCCAGTACTTC
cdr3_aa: CASSWGGTQYF

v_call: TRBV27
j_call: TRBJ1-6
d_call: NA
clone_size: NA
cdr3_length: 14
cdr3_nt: TGTGCCAGCAGTCTACGGAGGATTAATTCACCCCTCCACTTT
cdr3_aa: CASSLRRINSPLHF

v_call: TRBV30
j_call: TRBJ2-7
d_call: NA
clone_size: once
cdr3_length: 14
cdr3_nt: TGTGCCTGGAGTGCCGGGGGTCTAGGCTACGAGCAGTACTTC
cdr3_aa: CAWSAGGLGYEQYF

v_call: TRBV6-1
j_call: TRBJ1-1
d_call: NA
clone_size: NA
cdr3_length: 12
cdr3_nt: TGTGCCAGCAGTGACACTACCGGGGGAGCTTTCTTT
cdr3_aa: CASSDTTGGAFF

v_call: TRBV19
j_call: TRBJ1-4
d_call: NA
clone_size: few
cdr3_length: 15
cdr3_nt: TGTGCCAGTACCCTACGGGCGGGGGCGCGTGAAAAACTGTTTTTT
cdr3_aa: CASTLRAGAREKLFF